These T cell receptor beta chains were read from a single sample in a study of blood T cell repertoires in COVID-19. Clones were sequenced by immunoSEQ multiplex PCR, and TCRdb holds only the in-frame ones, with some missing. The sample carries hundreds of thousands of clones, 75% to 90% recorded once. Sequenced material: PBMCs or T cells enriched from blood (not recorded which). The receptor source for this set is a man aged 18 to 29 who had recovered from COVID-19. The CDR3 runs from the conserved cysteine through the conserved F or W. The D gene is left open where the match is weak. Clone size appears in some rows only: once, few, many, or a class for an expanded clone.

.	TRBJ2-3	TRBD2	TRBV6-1	CASSEERGGTDTQYF	TGTGCCAGCAGTGAAGAGCGGGGGGGCACAGATACGCAGTATTTT
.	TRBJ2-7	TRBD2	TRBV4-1	CASSQDPLADSYEQYF	TGCGCCAGCAGCCAAGATCCCCTAGCGGATTCCTACGAGCAGTACTTC
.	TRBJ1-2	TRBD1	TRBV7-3	CASSSSGTGSYGYTF	TGTGCCAGCAGCTCATCCGGGACAGGGAGTTATGGCTACACCTTC
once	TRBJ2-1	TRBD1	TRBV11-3	CASSRDRESFYEQFF	TGTGCCAGCAGCCGGGACAGGGAAAGCTTTTATGAGCAGTTCTTC
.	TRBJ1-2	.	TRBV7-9	CASSRGTLEGYTF	TGTGCCAGCAGCCGCGGGACGCTCGAAGGCTACACCTTC
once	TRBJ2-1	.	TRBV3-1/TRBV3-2	CASSHGPAVNEQFF	TGTGCCAGCAGCCACGGCCCAGCGGTCAATGAGCAGTTCTTC
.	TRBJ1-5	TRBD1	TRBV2	CASSSGQLNQPQHF	TGTGCCAGCAGCTCGGGACAGCTAAATCAGCCCCAGCATTTT
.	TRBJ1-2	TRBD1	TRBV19	CASSTPNRGRYGYTF	TGTGCCAGTAGTACCCCTAACAGGGGGCGTTACGGCTACACCTTC
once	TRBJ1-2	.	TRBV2	CASSNRVNYGYTF	TGTGCCAGCAGCAACAGGGTTAACTATGGCTACACCTTC
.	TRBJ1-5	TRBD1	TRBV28	CASSHRDRVPPNQPQHF	TGTGCCAGCAGTCACCGGGACAGGGTACCACCCAATCAGCCCCAGCATTTT
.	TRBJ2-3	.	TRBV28	CASSLSRASRYTDTQYF	TGTGCCAGCAGTCTCTCCCGGGCTAGCAGATACACAGATACGCAGTATTTT
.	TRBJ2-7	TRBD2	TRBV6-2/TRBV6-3	CASSYFHGTRPYEQYF	TGTGCCAGCAGTTACTTCCATGGGACTAGGCCTTACGAGCAGTACTTC
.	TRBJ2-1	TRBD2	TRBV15	CATSRPKASGGVEQFF	TGTGCCACCAGCAGACCCAAGGCTAGCGGGGGGGTGGAGCAGTTCTTC
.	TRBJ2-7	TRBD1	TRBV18	CASSPPLGQGQYEQYF	TGTGCCAGCTCACCACCCCTGGGACAGGGCCAATACGAGCAGTACTTC
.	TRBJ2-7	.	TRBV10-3	CAISPQSSRDSYEQYF	TGTGCCATCAGTCCACAGTCGTCCAGGGACTCCTACGAGCAGTACTTC
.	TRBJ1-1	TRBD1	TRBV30	CACPTGVGQMNTEAFF	TGTGCCTGCCCTACAGGGGTGGGGCAAATGAACACTGAAGCTTTCTTT
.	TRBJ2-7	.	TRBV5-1	CASSTFSGSEYEQYF	TGCGCCAGCAGTACCTTCAGCGGGTCCGAGTACGAGCAGTACTTC
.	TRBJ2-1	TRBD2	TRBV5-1	CASSLRASGAYNEQFF	TGCGCCAGCAGCTTGCGGGCCAGCGGGGCCTACAATGAGCAGTTCTTC
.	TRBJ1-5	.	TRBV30	CAWTQGPGQPQHF	TGTGCCTGGACTCAGGGGCCGGGTCAGCCCCAGCATTTT
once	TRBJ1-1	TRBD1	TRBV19	CASSITGTGTEAFF	TGTGCCAGTAGTATCACCGGGACAGGGACTGAAGCTTTCTTT
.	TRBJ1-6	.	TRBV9	CASSGGGSSPLHF	TGTGCCAGCAGCGGAGGGGGAAGTTCACCCCTCCACTTT
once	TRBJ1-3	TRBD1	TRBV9	CASSVRGDRAGNTIYF	TGTGCCAGCAGCGTGAGGGGGGACAGGGCTGGAAACACCATATATTTT
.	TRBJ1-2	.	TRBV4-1	CASSPAGQFGYGYTF	TGCGCCAGCAGCCCCGCTGGGCAGTTCGGCTATGGCTACACCTTC
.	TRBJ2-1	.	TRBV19	CASSMGSGPYNEQFF	TGTGCCAGTAGTATGGGTAGCGGACCCTACAATGAGCAGTTCTTC
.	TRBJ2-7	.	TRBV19	CASSPEGLPYEQYF	TGTGCCAGTAGTCCGGAGGGACTCCCCTACGAGCAGTACTTC
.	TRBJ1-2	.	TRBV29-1	CSVSRDNYGYTF	TGCAGCGTTTCCAGGGATAACTATGGCTACACCTTC
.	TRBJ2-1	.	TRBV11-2	CASSLFGGSYNEQFF	TGTGCCAGCAGCTTATTCGGGGGCTCCTACAATGAGCAGTTCTTC
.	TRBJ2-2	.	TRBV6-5	CASSYLSTGRPGELFF	TGTGCCAGCAGTTACCTTTCGACAGGGAGGCCCGGGGAGCTGTTTTTT
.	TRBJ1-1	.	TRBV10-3	CAISESEVDTEAFF	TGTGCCATCAGTGAGTCTGAGGTGGACACTGAAGCTTTCTTT
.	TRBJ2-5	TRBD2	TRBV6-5	CASSYPSGGETQYF	TGTGCCAGCAGTTACCCGTCGGGAGGAGAGACCCAGTACTTC
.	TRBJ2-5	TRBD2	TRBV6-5	CASRSAGGPQTQYF	TGTGCCAGCAGGAGTGCGGGGGGGCCACAGACCCAGTACTTC
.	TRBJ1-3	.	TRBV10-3	CAARSDNSGNTIYF	TGTGCCGCCCGCAGTGACAACTCTGGAAACACCATATATTTT
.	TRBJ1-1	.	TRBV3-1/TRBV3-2	CASSGADSFAEAFF	TGTGCCAGCAGCGGGGCGGACAGTTTCGCTGAAGCTTTCTTT
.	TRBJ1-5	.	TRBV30	CAWSVRDDQPQHF	TGTGCCTGGAGTGTCCGAGATGATCAGCCCCAGCATTTT
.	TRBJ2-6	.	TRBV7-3	CASSQRSSGANVLTF	TGTGCCAGCAGCCAGCGGAGCTCTGGGGCCAACGTCCTGACTTTC
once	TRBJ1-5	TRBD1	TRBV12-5	CASGLVGRGITSNQPQHF	TGTGCTAGTGGTTTGGTCGGCAGGGGGATAACTAGCAATCAGCCCCAGCATTTT
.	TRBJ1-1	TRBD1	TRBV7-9	CASSSTTGWETEAFF	TGTGCCAGCAGCTCGACGACAGGGTGGGAGACTGAAGCTTTCTTT
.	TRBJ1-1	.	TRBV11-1	CASSVGRGRNTEAFF	TGTGCCAGCAGCGTTGGAAGGGGCAGGAACACTGAAGCTTTCTTT
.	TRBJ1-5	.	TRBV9	CASSVGGSQPQHF	TGTGCCAGCAGCGTCGGAGGTTCGCAGCCCCAGCATTTT
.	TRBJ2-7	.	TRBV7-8	CASSLVGAVSSYEQYF	TGTGCCAGCAGCTTAGTAGGGGCGGTAAGCTCCTACGAGCAGTACTTC
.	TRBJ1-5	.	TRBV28	CASSLESTALNQPQHF	TGTGCCAGCAGTTTAGAGTCAACAGCCTTGAATCAGCCCCAGCATTTT
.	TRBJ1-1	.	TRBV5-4	CASSLAGNLNTEAFF	TGTGCCAGCAGCTTGGCCGGGAATCTGAACACTGAAGCTTTCTTT
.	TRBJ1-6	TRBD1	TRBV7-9	CASSLRRLNRGNNSPLHF	TGTGCCAGCAGCTTACGAAGATTAAACAGGGGGAATAATTCACCCCTCCACTTT
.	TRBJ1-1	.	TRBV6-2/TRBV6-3	CASSKGGVSEAFF	TGTGCCAGCAGCAAGGGAGGGGTCTCTGAAGCTTTCTTT
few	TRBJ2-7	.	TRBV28	CASSPPYYEQYF	TGTGCCAGCAGCCCTCCCTACTACGAGCAGTACTTC
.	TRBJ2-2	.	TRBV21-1	CASSKCRGQGPIDTGELFF	TGTGCCAGCAGCAAATGCCGGGGACAGGGACCTATCGACACCGGGGAGCTGTTTTTT
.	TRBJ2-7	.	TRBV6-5	CASSARPSSHEQYF	TGTGCCAGCAGCGCGCGTCCGTCAAGCCACGAGCAGTACTTC
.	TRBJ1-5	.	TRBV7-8	CASSLYQGPTQPQHF	TGTGCCAGCAGCTTATACCAGGGCCCTACTCAGCCCCAGCATTTT
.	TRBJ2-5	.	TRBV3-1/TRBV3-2	CASSQDQWETQYF	TGTGCCAGCAGCCAAGATCAGTGGGAGACCCAGTACTTC
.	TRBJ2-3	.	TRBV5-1	CASSSRQDRTDTQYF	TGCGCCAGCAGCTCCCGACAGGACCGCACAGATACGCAGTATTTT
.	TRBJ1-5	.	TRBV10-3	CAISGRPENQPQHF	TGTGCCATCAGTGGCAGGCCAGAAAATCAGCCCCAGCATTTT
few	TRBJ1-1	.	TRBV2	CASKGEGNTEAFF	TGTGCCAGCAAAGGAGAGGGGAACACTGAAGCTTTCTTT
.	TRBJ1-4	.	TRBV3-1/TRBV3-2	CASSYGQFNEKLFF	TGTGCCAGCAGCTATGGACAGTTTAATGAAAAACTGTTTTTT